Sequencing of this TCR beta chain was carried out in a study of blood T cells in healthy people across ages. Study as a whole: Per every two T cells, about one barcoded beta molecule was captured by template switching.

This clonotype was counted once. At one end, the junction sequence differs from germline, possibly due to a read error. The CDR3 length is 15 residues. Per the germline V gene, CDR1 is MNHNY and CDR2 is SVGAGI (reference sequence). A second PCR of 7 to 11 cycles used a sample-barcoded 5' primer and a J-beta primer mix. TCRdb re-analysed the 5' RACE reads in MiXCR, keeping a single row per CDR3 protein. The sample shows approximately 810,000 distinct CDR3 sequences, around 28% of them seen only once. Sequenced input: blood. The receptor's source is a woman older than 75 in good health. The chain links TRBV6-6 to TRBJ1-6; D is unclear. CDR3 region: CASSPDRTGNSPPHF. The CDR3 DNA follows: TGTGCCAGCAGCCCGGATAGGACGGGGAATTCACCCCCCCACTTT.